This T cell receptor (beta chain) was recovered during a study of vaccination and CD4 T cells after COVID-19. This CDR3 is 16 amino acids long. V lost 0 bases and J 0 bases, leaving 6 bases between the germline ends. Germline lookup yields CDR1 SGHTA and CDR2 FQGNSA. The sample's treatment: approximately 9-day PBMC culture with coronavirus spike peptide pools or control peptides (ViraFEST assay). The assay that was used to sequence DNA from cultured CD4+ T cells was the Oncomine TCR Beta short-read assay. In TCRdb, the PCR reads were re-called with MiXCR into one record per CDR3 protein. This table holds around 19,000 distinct CDR3 sequences, 60% found once. This clonotype appeared once. Its matching antigen is unknown.

This TCR derives from a human donor who had recovered from COVID-19. The sample in question was CD4+ T cells from blood, cultured in vitro, obtained after SARS-CoV-2 vaccination. V usage is TRBV7-2 and J usage is TRBJ1-6; no definite D call. CDR3 DNA sequence: TGTGCCAGCAGCTTAGCAGACCGCTCCTATAATTCACCCCTCCACTTT. Protein product: CASSLADRSYNSPLHF.